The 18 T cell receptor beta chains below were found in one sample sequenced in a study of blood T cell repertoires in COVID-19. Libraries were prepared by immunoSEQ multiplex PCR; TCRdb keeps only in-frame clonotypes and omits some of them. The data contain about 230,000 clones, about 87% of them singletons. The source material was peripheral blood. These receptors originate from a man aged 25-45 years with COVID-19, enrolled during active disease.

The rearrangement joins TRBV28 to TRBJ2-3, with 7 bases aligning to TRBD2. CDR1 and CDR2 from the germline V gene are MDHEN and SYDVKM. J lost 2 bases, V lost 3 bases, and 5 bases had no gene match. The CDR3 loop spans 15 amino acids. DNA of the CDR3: TGTGCCAGCAGTTTCACTAGCGCGCTCACAGATACGCAGTATTTT. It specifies CASSFTSALTDTQYF.

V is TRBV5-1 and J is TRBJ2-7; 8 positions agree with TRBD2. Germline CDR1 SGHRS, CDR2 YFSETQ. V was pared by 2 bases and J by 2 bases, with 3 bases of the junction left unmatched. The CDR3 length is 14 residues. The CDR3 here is CASSFGGATYEQYF. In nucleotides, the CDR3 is TGCGCCAGCAGCTTCGGGGGGGCTACCTACGAGCAGTACTTC. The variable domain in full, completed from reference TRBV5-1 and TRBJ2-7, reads KAGVTQTPRYLIKTRGQQVTLSCSPISGHRSVSWYQQTPGQGLQFLFEYFSETQRNKGNFPGRFSGRQFSNSRSEMNVSTLELGDSALYLCASSFGGATYEQYFGPGTRLTVT.

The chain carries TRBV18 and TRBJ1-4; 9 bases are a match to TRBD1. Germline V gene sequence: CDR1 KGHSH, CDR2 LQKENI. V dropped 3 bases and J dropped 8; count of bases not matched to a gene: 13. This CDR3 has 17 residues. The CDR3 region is CASSPTGQGFKGEKLFF. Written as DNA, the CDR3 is TGTGCCAGCTCACCGACGGGACAGGGCTTCAAAGGGGAAAAACTGTTTTTT.

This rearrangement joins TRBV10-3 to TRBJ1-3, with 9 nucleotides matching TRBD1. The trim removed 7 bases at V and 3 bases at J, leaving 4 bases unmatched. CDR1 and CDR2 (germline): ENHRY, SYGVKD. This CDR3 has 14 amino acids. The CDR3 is CAIISGQGGNTIYF. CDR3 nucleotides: TGTGCCATCATTTCGGGACAGGGTGGAAACACCATATATTTT.

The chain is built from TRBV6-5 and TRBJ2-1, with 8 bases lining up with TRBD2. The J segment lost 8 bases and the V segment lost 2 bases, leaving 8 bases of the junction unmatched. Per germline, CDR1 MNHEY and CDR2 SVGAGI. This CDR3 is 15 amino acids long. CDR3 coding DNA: TGTGCCAGCAGTTACAGGAGCGGGAGAGCCGATGAGCAGTTCTTC. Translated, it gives CASSYRSGRADEQFF.

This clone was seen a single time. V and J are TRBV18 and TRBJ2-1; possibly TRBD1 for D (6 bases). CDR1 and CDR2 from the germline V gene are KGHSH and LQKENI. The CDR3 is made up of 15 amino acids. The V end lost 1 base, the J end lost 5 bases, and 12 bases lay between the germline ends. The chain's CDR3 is CASSPRDRSDNEQFF. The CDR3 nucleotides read TGTGCCAGCTCACCACGCGACAGGTCCGACAATGAGCAGTTCTTC.

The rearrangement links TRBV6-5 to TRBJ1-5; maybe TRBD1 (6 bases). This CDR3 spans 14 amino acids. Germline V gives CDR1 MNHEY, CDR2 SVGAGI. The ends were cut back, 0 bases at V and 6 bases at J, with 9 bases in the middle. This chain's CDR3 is CASSYSRGAQPQHF. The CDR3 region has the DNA TGTGCCAGCAGTTACTCGCGGGGGGCTCAGCCCCAGCATTTT.

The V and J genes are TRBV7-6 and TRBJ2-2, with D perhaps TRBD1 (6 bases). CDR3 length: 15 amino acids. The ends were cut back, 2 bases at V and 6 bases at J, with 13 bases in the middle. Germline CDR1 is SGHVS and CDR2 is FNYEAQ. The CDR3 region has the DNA TGTGCCAGCAGCTTATTTTCTGAGGGGGCCGGGGAGCTGTTTTTT. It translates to CASSLFSEGAGELFF.

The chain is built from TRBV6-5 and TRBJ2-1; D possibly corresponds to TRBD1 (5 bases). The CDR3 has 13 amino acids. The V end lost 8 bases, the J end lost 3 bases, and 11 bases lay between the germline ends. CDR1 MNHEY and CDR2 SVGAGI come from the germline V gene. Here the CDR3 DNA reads TGTGCCAGCGGAAGGACAAGCTACAATGAGCAGTTCTTC. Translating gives CASGRTSYNEQFF.

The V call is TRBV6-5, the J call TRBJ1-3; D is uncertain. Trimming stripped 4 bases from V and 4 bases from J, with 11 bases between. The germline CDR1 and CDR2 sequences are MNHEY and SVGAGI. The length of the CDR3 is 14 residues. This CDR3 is CASSSTVRGNTIYF. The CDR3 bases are TGTGCCAGCAGTTCCACAGTTCGCGGAAACACCATATATTTT.

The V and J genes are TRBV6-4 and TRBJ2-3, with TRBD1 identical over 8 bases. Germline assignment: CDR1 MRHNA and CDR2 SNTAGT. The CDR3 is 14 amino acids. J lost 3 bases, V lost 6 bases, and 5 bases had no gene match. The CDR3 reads CASSRTGQTDTQYF. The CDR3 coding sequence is TGTGCCAGCAGCCGGACAGGGCAAACAGATACGCAGTATTTT.

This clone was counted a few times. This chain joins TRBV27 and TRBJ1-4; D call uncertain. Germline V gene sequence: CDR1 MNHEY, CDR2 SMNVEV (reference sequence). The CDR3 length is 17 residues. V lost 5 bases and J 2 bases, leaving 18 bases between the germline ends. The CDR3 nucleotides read TGTGCCAGCAGTCAGCGACCAGCCCGGACTACTAATGAAAAACTGTTTTTT. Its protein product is CASSQRPARTTNEKLFF.

This CDR3 is CASRWTGVSYEQYF. As DNA, the CDR3 is TGTGCCAGTAGATGGACAGGGGTATCCTACGAGCAGTACTTC. The J gene is TRBJ2-7, the V gene TRBV19; 9 bases align to TRBD1. Germline V gives CDR1 LNHDA, CDR2 SQIVND (reference sequence). The CDR3 loop spans 14 amino acids. J gave up 1 base and V 6 bases, and 4 bases lay outside the gene matches. Full variable domain (rest looked up from reference TRBV19 and TRBJ2-7): DGGITQSPKYLFRKEGQNVTLSCEQNLNHDAMYWYRQDPGQGLRLIYYSQIVNDFQKGDIAEGYSVSREKKESFPLTVTSAQKNPTAFYLCASRWTGVSYEQYFGPGTRLTVT.

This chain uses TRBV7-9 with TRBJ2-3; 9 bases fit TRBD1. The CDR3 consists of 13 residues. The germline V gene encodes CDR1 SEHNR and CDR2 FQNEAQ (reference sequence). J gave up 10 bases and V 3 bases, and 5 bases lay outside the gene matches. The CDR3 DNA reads TGTGCCAGCAGCTTTGGGACAGGGACGGCGCAGTATTTT. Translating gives CASSFGTGTAQYF. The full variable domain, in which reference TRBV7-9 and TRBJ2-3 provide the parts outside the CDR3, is DTGVSQNPRHKITKRGQNVTFRCDPISEHNRLYWYRQTLGQGPEFLTYFQNEAQLEKSRLLSDRFSAERPKGSFSTLEIQRTEQGDSAMYLCASSFGTGTAQYFGPGTRLTVL.

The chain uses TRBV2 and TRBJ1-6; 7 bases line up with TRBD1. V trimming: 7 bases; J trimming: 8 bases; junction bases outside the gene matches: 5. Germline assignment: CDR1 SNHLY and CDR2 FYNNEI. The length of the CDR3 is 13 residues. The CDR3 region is CASIPGQYSPLHF. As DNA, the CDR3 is TGTGCCAGCATACCGGGACAGTATTCACCCCTCCACTTT.

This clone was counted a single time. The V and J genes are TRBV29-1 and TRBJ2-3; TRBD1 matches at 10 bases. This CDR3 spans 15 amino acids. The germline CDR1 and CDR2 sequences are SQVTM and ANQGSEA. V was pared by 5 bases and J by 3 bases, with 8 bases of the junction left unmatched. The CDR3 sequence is CSVIPGQGSTDTQYF. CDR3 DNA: TGCAGCGTTATACCGGGACAGGGGAGTACAGATACGCAGTATTTT.

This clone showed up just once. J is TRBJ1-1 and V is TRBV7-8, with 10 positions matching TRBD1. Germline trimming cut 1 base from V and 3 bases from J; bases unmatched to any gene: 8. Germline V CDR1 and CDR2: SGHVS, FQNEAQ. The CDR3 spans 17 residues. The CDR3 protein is CASSLVSGTGVDTEAFF. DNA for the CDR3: TGTGCCAGCAGCTTAGTTTCGGGGACAGGGGTTGACACTGAAGCTTTCTTT.

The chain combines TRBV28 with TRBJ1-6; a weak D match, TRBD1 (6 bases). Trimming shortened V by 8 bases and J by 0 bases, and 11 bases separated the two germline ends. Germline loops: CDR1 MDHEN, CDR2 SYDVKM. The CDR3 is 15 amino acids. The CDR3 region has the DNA TGTGCCAGCCACGGACAGAGCTCCTATAATTCACCCCTCCACTTT. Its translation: CASHGQSSYNSPLHF.